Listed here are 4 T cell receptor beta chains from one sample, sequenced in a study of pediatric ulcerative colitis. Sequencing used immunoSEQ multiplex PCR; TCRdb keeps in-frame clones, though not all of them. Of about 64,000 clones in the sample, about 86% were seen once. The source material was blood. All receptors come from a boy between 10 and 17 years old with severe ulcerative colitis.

CDR3 DNA sequence: TGTGCCACCAGCAGAGGTCCTAGCGAACCCTCCTACGAGCAGTACTTC. Translated: CATSRGPSEPSYEQYF. J is TRBJ2-7 and V is TRBV15, with D perhaps matching TRBD2 (6 bases). Germline loops: CDR1 LNHNV, CDR2 YYDKDF (reference sequence). The CDR3 length is 16 residues. V was pared by 1 base and J by 0 bases, with 13 bases between.

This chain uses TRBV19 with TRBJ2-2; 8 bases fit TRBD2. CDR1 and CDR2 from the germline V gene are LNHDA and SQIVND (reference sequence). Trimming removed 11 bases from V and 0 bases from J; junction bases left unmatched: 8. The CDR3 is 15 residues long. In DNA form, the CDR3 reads TGTGCCGCCGGACCGGGAGGGCCGAACACCGGGGAGCTGTTTTTT. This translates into CAAGPGGPNTGELFF. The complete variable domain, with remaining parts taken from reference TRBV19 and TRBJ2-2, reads DGGITQSPKYLFRKEGQNVTLSCEQNLNHDAMYWYRQDPGQGLRLIYYSQIVNDFQKGDIAEGYSVSREKKESFPLTVTSAQKNPTAFYLCAAGPGGPNTGELFFGEGSRLTVL.

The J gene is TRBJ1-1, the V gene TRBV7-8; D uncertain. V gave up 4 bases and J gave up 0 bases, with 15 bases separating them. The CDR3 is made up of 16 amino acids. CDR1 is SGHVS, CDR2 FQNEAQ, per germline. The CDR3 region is CASSSKEQLMNTEAFF. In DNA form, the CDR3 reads TGTGCCAGCAGCTCCAAAGAACAGTTAATGAACACTGAAGCTTTCTTT.

Here the CDR3 reads CASSQAQGRGSDTQYF. CDR3 DNA: TGTGCCAGCAGCCAAGCCCAGGGGAGGGGTTCAGATACGCAGTATTTT. This chain links TRBV14 with TRBJ2-3; tentative D call: TRBD2 (7 bases). The CDR3 contains 16 residues. CDR1 SGHDN and CDR2 FVKESK come from the germline V gene. The V and J ends lost 1 base and 4 bases respectively, with 15 bases between them.